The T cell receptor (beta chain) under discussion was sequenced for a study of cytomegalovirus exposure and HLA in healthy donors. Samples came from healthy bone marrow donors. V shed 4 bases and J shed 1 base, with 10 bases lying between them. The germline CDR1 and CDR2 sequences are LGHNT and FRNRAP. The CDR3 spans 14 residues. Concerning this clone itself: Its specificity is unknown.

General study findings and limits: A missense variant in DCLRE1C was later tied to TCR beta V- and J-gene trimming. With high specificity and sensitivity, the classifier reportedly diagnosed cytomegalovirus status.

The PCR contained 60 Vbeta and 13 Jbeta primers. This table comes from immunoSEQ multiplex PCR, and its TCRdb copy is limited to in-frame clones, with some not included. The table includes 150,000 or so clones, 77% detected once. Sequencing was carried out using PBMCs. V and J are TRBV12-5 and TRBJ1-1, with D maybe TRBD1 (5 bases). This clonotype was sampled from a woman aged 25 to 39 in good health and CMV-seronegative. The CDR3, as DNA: TGTGCTAGTGGTTCGGCGACAGCGAACACTGAAGCTTTCTTT. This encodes CASGSATANTEAFF.